The entry below describes one TCR beta chain. Its antigen is not yet known. Per-base quality was not reported, and no clone a single base away is much larger than it. Trimming accounts for 6 bases at V and 4 bases at J, while the number of junction bases matched to no gene is 3. The CDR3 has 13 amino acids, counting the end cysteine and phenylalanine. The read is trimmed to its CDR3 DNA, 39 bases read in frame from base 1. The germline V gene encodes CDR1 MNHNY and CDR2 SVGAGI (reference sequence). Library construction relied on the immunoSEQ multiplex PCR assay. For the multiplex PCR, a mixture combining 60 forward primers for TCR Vbeta segments and 13 reverse primers for TCR Jbeta segments was used. A multiplex PCR assay on genomic DNA amplified the CDR3 region of rearranged TCR beta genes. The amplified TCR beta libraries were sequenced on the Illumina HiSeq System as 87-base-pair reads. The study's processing was this. A later analysis tallied 75 million to 95 million unique TCR beta chains across the 660 or so repertoires, and around 12 million of those chains were shared by two or more donors. A nearest-neighbor algorithm error-corrected the raw reads and collapsed the reads into unique sequences, merging closely related sequences to remove PCR and sequencing errors. To assign V, D and J gene segments, CDR3 sequences were aligned to IMGT reference sequences. Each retained sequence needed at least a six-nucleotide match to both a V gene segment and a J gene segment. A rearrangement counted as productive if the CDR3 had no stop codons and remained in frame with V and J, and every other rearrangement counted as non-productive. CDR3 was defined by IMGT convention, running from the second conserved V-encoded cysteine to the conserved J-encoded phenylalanine. Sequences without an unambiguous match to a single V gene segment were excluded from the earlier analysis of several hundred of the donors. In an earlier analysis of 450 to 700 of the donors, V segments were called functional above 56.7% productive rearrangements and were called segregating when the between-donor standard deviation exceeded 5%. A statistical classification framework was developed to diagnose cytomegalovirus status using the catalog of TCR beta chain sequences. In a later analysis, V and J genes were assigned by comparing TCR nucleotide sequences against IMGT/GENE-DB human TR gene sequences. A later analysis assigned CDR3 sequences and most-parsimonious VDJ recombination scenarios with the TCRdist pipeline. A later analysis defined each TCR beta chain by its CDR3 amino acid sequence plus V-gene family, and excluded reads lacking a unique V-gene family. To address suspected cross-contamination and a sequencing artifact, a later analysis removed several hundred highly shared, low-generation-probability nucleotide sequences. In a later analysis, a clonal expansion index for each public chain was calculated from normalized within-repertoire ranks of inferred template counts. In a later analysis, generation probabilities were computed with a VDJ recombination model fitted to out-of-frame rearrangements, and the resulting probabilities were checked against IGoR. Hypergeometric tests were used in a later analysis to score TCR-TCR, TCR-HLA and TCR-CMV co-occurrence, with a repertoire-size bias correction applied to the TCR pairs. False discovery rates were estimated in a later analysis by permuting HLA or CMV assignments 20 times. In a later analysis, co-occurring TCRs were grouped using DBSCAN, and TCRdist sequence similarity was added for clustering within HLA-allele-positive subsets. Repertoires with fewer than 30,000 or more than 120,000 public chains were left out of co-occurrence clustering, as were a handful of repertoires with anomalous nucleotide sharing. Imported from immuneACCESS, the table was reduced by TCRdb to in-frame sequences with V and J called. These copies leave out some clones; in studies compared against another copy, an unresolved V gene accounts for under half, and the cause of the remainder is not known. The DNA gave D and trimming, while V, J and clone size come from that table. The sample contains around 40,000 clones, around 90% of them found a single time. Around 8% of the sample is in the top ten clones.

The sample belongs to a study of cytomegalovirus exposure and HLA in healthy donors (dated by TCRdb to about 2017). Concerning the study at large: An earlier analysis of 587 of the donors reported 276 Gb of sequence data and around 120 million unique TCR beta sequences obtained from roughly 180 million T cells. To study patterns of TCR occurrence, a later analysis re-analyzed previously published TCR beta repertoires from several hundred donors and added high-resolution HLA genotyping. An earlier analysis of 587 of the donors applied high-throughput TCR beta sequencing to assess whether each TCR beta V gene segment acted as functional or pseudogenic. Alongside the repertoire data, information on donor age, sex, ethnicity and CMV serostatus was compiled. Of the roughly 410 genotyped donors, roughly 76% were placed in the genetic ancestry cluster associated with self-reported Caucasian donors. Every repertoire in the discovery cohort had been generated on one and the same sequencing platform. The number of donors typed differed by locus, with about 629-630 for A, B, C, DRB1 and DQB1, 522 for DQA1, 606 for DPA1, and some 450 for DPB1. Besides the first cohort of around 670 subjects, a separate validation cohort made up of roughly 120 different subjects was used. An early release covering approximately 600 HLA-typed donors comprised approximately 300 gigabases of sequencing data and 85 million or so unique TCR sequences. Four to six DR-DQ haplotypes were handled as single units for association and clustering, since linkage in the cohort was strong. HLA typing included class I and class II loci at four-digit resolution. High-throughput TCR immunosequencing, statistical association of individual TCRs with disease status, and machine learning were combined to predict cytomegalovirus infection status. Rather than using new phenotypic data, the later analysis identified candidate immune exposures from TCR beta sequences and from how often those sequences occurred across donors. In a later genetic analysis, genome-wide SNP genotypes for about 55% of the roughly 700 donors were used, and that subset was treated as a discovery cohort. The aim of the study was to test whether cataloging public T cell receptors could identify signatures of past pathogen exposure. Among around 400 genotyped donors of the cohort, an average of about 240,000 unique TCR beta nucleotide sequences were sequenced per donor, 15% to 20% of them non-productive. The study profiled the T cell repertoires of under 700 subjects by immunosequencing and related them to cytomegalovirus serostatus.

Beyond this particular receptor, the publication reports: A later genetic analysis reported fewer N-insertions in productive TCRs among donors in an Asian-associated ancestry cluster than the roughly 640-donor mean. In a later analysis, several top co-occurrence clusters were reported to appear linked to parvovirus B19, influenza, CMV and Epstein-Barr virus. The classifier was reported to diagnose cytomegalovirus status with high specificity and sensitivity in both the original and validation cohorts. Immune exposure information for the cohort was limited to CMV serostatus. Some IMGT-functional V segments, including TRBV6-2 and TRBV6-3, could not be distinguished by the 87-base-pair reads and were therefore excluded. Because counts were too low, under 20 rarely observed V segments, including chromosome 9 orphons, were left out of the earlier analysis of several hundred of the donors. A further reported finding was that TCR beta sequences accurately predicted the HLA-A and HLA-B alleles for most subjects in the first cohort. A cluster of highly shared sequence variants was judged likely to represent a technical artifact of the sequencing pipeline. According to a later analysis, most CMV-associated TCR beta chains appeared to be HLA-restricted, and the HLA associations seemed to be driven largely by CMV exposure. In a later analysis, HLA-associated TCR beta chains were found to be more clonally expanded and to have lower generation probabilities than equally common non-associated chains. Specific HLA alleles were associated with some 15,000 TCR beta sequences at a false discovery rate of 0.05 in a later analysis. Roughly uniform sequencing depth across donors was assumed in presence/absence analyses, although this assumption may not hold. This cohort had only TCR beta chains sequenced, and the lack of alpha or paired-chain data limited which features could be detected. Across donors, most TCR sequences were observed very rarely, whereas some public TCRs were present in many individuals. Three of the identified cytomegalovirus-associated TCR beta chains were confirmed in vitro to be specific for cytomegalovirus antigens. When HLA alleles, especially DR and DQ, strongly co-occurred, attributing TCR associations to individual alleles was difficult. Correlated functional status among segregating V segments might reflect linkage disequilibrium, but an unknown experimental factor could not be ruled out. Because HLA typing was unavailable for some donors at each locus, only the typed subset was used in association tests. Broadly in line with IMGT annotations, most TCR beta V segments showed up in productive rearrangements about 87% or about 30% of the time in an earlier analysis of 587 of the donors. It was suggested by the authors that the approach could potentially be generalized to other disease states and immunological phenotypes. An association between a missense DCLRE1C variant and V-gene and J-gene trimming of TCR beta chains was found in a later genetic analysis and replicated in an independent cohort. The study listed 150 to 200 TCR beta chains as associated with cytomegalovirus. A later analysis found that TCR association rates varied across HLA loci, with DRB1 alleles showing the most associated TCRs and HLA-C alleles the fewest.

The cohort consisted of some 670 healthy bone marrow donors. Cohort members were all nominally healthy when sampled, although unrecorded immune exposures were likely present. The donor was CMV seropositive and was included in the group of approximately 310 seropositive cohort members. Every donor gave a peripheral blood sample, and the peripheral blood mononuclear cells from that sample were used for TCR beta sequencing. The Qiagen DNeasy Blood Extraction Kit was used to extract genomic DNA from the blood cell samples. The rearrangement joined TRBV6-6 to TRBJ1-1; the central 9 bases match TRBD1. Sample: PBMCs. The source is a woman between 40 and 50 years old in good health and CMV-seropositive. The DNA sequence is given as TGTGCCAGCAGCCCGACAGGGGGCACTGAAGCTTTCTTT. Its product reads: CASSPTGGTEAFF.